This T cell receptor (beta chain) was retrieved from a study of cytomegalovirus exposure and HLA in healthy donors (dated by TCRdb to about 2017). Regarding the study in general: In an earlier analysis of 587 of the donors, 250 to 350 Gb of sequence data and 120 million or so unique TCR beta sequences from 180 million or so T cells were reported. In an earlier analysis of over 550 of the donors, high-throughput TCR beta sequencing was used to judge whether each TCR beta V gene segment behaved as functional or pseudogenic. The study combined high-throughput TCR immunosequencing, statistical association of individual TCRs with disease status, and machine learning to predict cytomegalovirus infection status. The T cell repertoires of around 730 subjects were profiled by immunosequencing and related to cytomegalovirus serostatus. Four to six DR-DQ haplotypes were handled as single units for association and clustering, since linkage in the cohort was strong. Both class I and class II loci were covered by HLA typing, at four-digit resolution. The aim of the study was to test whether cataloging public T cell receptors could identify signatures of past pathogen exposure. An early release covering more than 500 HLA-typed donors comprised 250 to 350 gigabases of sequencing data and approximately 85 million unique TCR sequences. Rather than using new phenotypic data, the later analysis identified candidate immune exposures from TCR beta sequences and from how often those sequences occurred across donors. To study patterns of TCR occurrence, a later analysis re-analyzed previously published TCR beta repertoires from 500 to 850 donors and added high-resolution HLA genotyping. Among the roughly 390 genotyped donors, approximately 76% belonged to the genetic ancestry cluster associated with self-reported Caucasian donors. Across around 400 genotyped donors of the cohort, an average of approximately 240,000 unique TCR beta nucleotide sequences per donor were sequenced, and roughly a sixth of those sequences were non-productive. Donor age, sex, ethnicity and CMV serostatus were compiled alongside the repertoire data. In addition to the first cohort of 666 subjects, a separate validation cohort of under 150 different subjects was used. All discovery cohort repertoires had been generated on a single sequencing platform. A later genetic analysis took genome-wide SNP genotypes for about 55% of the roughly 670 donors and used that subset as a discovery cohort. Typing coverage varied by locus: about 629-640 donors for A, B, C, DRB1 and DQB1; 522 for DQA1; over 600 for DPA1; roughly 450 for DPB1. General study outcomes and caveats: A further reported finding was that TCR beta sequences accurately predicted the HLA-A and HLA-B alleles for most subjects in the first cohort. The presence/absence analyses assumed that sequencing depth was roughly uniform across donors, and that assumption may not be true. The 87-base-pair reads could not distinguish some IMGT-functional V segments, including TRBV6-2 and TRBV6-3, so those segments were excluded. A cluster of highly shared sequence variants was judged likely to be a technical artifact of the sequencing pipeline. The earlier analysis of some 560 of the donors excluded 15 to 20 rarely observed V segments, including chromosome 9 orphons, because counts were too low. The classifier was reported to diagnose cytomegalovirus status with high specificity and sensitivity in both the original cohort and the validation cohort. Compared with equally common non-associated chains, HLA-associated TCR beta chains in a later analysis were more clonally expanded and had lower generation probabilities. A later analysis found that TCR association rates varied across HLA loci, with DRB1 alleles showing the most associated TCRs and HLA-C alleles the fewest. Three of the identified cytomegalovirus-associated TCR beta chains were confirmed in vitro to be specific for cytomegalovirus antigens. For the cohort, immune exposure information was limited to CMV serostatus. Several of the top co-occurrence clusters appeared to be linked to parvovirus B19, influenza, CMV and Epstein-Barr virus, according to a later analysis. A later analysis associated 16,951 TCR beta sequences with specific HLA alleles at a false discovery rate of 0.05. Strong co-occurrence of HLA alleles, especially DR and DQ, made assigning TCR associations to individual alleles difficult. In an earlier analysis of approximately 590 of the donors, most TCR beta V segments appeared in productive rearrangements about 87% or about 30% of the time, broadly matching IMGT annotations. The cohort was sequenced for TCR beta chains only, and without alpha or paired-chain data the features that could be detected were limited. The study gave a list of about 170 TCR beta chains associated with cytomegalovirus. Across donors, most TCR sequences were observed very rarely, whereas some public TCRs were present in many individuals. An association between a missense DCLRE1C variant and V-gene and J-gene trimming of TCR beta chains was found in a later genetic analysis and replicated in an independent cohort. According to the authors, the approach could potentially be generalized to other disease states and immunological phenotypes. Linkage disequilibrium might explain the correlated functional status among segregating V segments, but an unknown experimental factor could not be ruled out. In a later genetic analysis, fewer N-insertions in productive TCRs were reported among donors in an Asian-associated ancestry cluster than the approximately 670-donor mean. Because some donors lacked HLA typing at each locus, the association tests relied only on the typed subset. In a later analysis, most CMV-associated TCR beta chains were found to appear HLA-restricted, with HLA associations seemingly driven largely by CMV exposure.

The germline V gene provides CDR1 SGDLS and CDR2 YYNGEE. The CDR3 holds 16 amino acids from the cysteine to the phenylalanine. The sequence is cut down to CDR3 DNA, 48 bases in frame from base 1. V loses 0 bases, J loses 1 base, and the germline ends lie 11 bases apart. Library creation used the immunoSEQ multiplex PCR assay. A mixture of 60 forward primers for TCR Vbeta segments and 13 reverse primers for TCR Jbeta segments was used in the multiplex PCR. The CDR3 region of rearranged TCR beta genes was amplified from genomic DNA with a multiplex PCR assay. The amplified TCR beta libraries were sequenced on the Illumina HiSeq System as 87-base-pair reads. The authors' pipeline ran thus. In a later analysis, tens of millions of unique TCR beta chains were counted across the roughly 610 repertoires, and roughly 10 million of these chains were shared by at least two donors. Raw reads were error-corrected and collapsed into unique sequences by a nearest-neighbor algorithm in which closely related sequences were merged to remove PCR and sequencing errors. To assign V, D and J gene segments, CDR3 sequences were aligned to IMGT reference sequences. For a sequence to be retained, a match of at least six nucleotides was required to both a V gene segment and a J gene segment. Rearrangements were called productive when the CDR3 lacked stop codons and stayed in frame with V and J; all others were non-productive. Following IMGT convention, CDR3 was defined as the stretch from the second conserved V-encoded cysteine up to the conserved J-encoded phenylalanine. The earlier analysis of about 560 of the donors excluded any sequence lacking an unambiguous match to a single V gene segment. In an earlier analysis of some 590 of the donors, a V segment was called functional when productive rearrangements were above 56.7%, and segregating when the standard deviation between donors exceeded 5%. A statistical classification framework was built to diagnose cytomegalovirus status from the catalog of TCR beta chain sequences. In a later analysis, V and J genes were assigned by comparing TCR nucleotide sequences against IMGT/GENE-DB human TR gene sequences. The TCRdist pipeline was used in a later analysis to assign CDR3 sequences and most-parsimonious VDJ recombination scenarios. A later analysis defined each TCR beta chain by its CDR3 amino acid sequence plus V-gene family, and excluded reads lacking a unique V-gene family. To address suspected cross-contamination and a sequencing artifact, a later analysis removed roughly 640 highly shared, low-generation-probability nucleotide sequences. A later analysis calculated a clonal expansion index for each public chain from normalized within-repertoire ranks of inferred template counts. In a later analysis, generation probabilities were computed using a VDJ recombination model fitted to out-of-frame rearrangements, and the results were checked against IGoR. A later analysis scored TCR-TCR, TCR-HLA and TCR-CMV co-occurrence with hypergeometric tests, applying a repertoire-size bias correction to TCR pairs. A later analysis estimated false discovery rates by permuting HLA or CMV assignments 20 times. In a later analysis, co-occurring TCRs were grouped using DBSCAN, and TCRdist sequence similarity was added for clustering within HLA-allele-positive subsets. Repertoires with fewer than 30,000 or more than 120,000 public chains, plus five repertoires with anomalous nucleotide sharing, were excluded from co-occurrence clustering. Drawn from immuneACCESS, this table holds only the in-frame rearrangements with V and J called that TCRdb kept. Clones are partly lost; checked studies trace under half to an unresolved V gene and leave the rest unexplained. V, J and clone size reflect that table, while D and trimming were determined from the DNA. For this sample the table gives more than 55,000 clones, of which 80% were detected only once. The ten largest make up approximately 3.9% of the sample.

Worth noting for this clone: The target of this receptor is not known. No base-level quality is on record; no much larger clone is a single base apart.

In total, 600 or so healthy bone marrow donors made up the cohort. Cohort members were all nominally healthy when sampled, although unrecorded immune exposures were likely present. The donor tested CMV seronegative and was one of the 352 seronegative cohort members. Every donor gave a peripheral blood sample, and the peripheral blood mononuclear cells from that sample were used for TCR beta sequencing. Genomic DNA was extracted from the blood cell samples with the Qiagen DNeasy Blood Extraction Kit. The clonotype comes from a woman aged 35 to 49 in good health and CMV-seronegative. The sample comprised PBMCs. This chain joins TRBV9 to TRBJ1-3; a confident D gene designation cannot be given. This receptor has the CDR3 CASSVEPRLSGNTIYF. The DNA sequence reads TGTGCCAGCAGCGTAGAACCCAGGTTATCTGGAAACACCATATATTTT.